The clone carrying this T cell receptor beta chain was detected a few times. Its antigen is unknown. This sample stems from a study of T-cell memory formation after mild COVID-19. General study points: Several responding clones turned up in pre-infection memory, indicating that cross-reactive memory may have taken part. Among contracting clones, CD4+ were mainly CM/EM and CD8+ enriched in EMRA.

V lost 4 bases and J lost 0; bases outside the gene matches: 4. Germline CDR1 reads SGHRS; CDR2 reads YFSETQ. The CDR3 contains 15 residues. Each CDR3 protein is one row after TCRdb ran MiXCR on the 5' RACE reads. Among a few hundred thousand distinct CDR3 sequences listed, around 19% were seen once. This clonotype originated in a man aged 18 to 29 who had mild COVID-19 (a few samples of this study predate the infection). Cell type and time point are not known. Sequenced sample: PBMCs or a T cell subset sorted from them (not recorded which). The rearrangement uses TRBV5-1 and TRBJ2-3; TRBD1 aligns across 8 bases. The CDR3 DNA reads TGCGCCAGCAGCGATGACAGGGGAAGCACAGATACGCAGTATTTT. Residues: CASSDDRGSTDTQYF.